The rows below give T cell receptor beta chains drawn from one sample of a study of spatial heterogeneity in lung cancer. In TCRdb, the 5' RACE reads were re-called with MiXCR into one record per CDR3 protein. In the table there are 2,000 or so distinct CDR3 sequences, 23% of which are singletons. The input for sequencing was normal lung tissue next to the tumor, taken at surgery. These receptors were obtained from a male donor with early-stage non-small cell lung cancer. Each CDR3 is given without its conserved first and last residue. The D gene is left open where the match is weak.

cdr3_aa d_call cdr3_length v_call
SVEEGRREIDTQY - 13 TRBV29-1
ASSLGRDVLF - 10 TRBV27
SAGPSGQETQY TRBD2 11 TRBV20-1
ASSLGSSGLGTDTQY - 15 TRBV7-9
ASSQMATNTGELF - 13 TRBV3-1
AIRNGQAPTDTQY TRBD1 13 TRBV10-3
ASSYIANTEAF - 11 TRBV6-2/TRBV6-3
ASSYTPGQITEAF TRBD1 13 TRBV6-5
SAGQNTGELF - 10 TRBV20-1
ASNRRGGYNEQF TRBD2 12 TRBV10-2
ASSSGGLYNEQF TRBD2 12 TRBV19
ASSLQGGNTIY - 11 TRBV5-4
SGLGATREQY - 10 TRBV29-1
ASISITGPLSYT - 12 TRBV28
ASSASGTSTDTQY TRBD2 13 TRBV9
ASSPLLGTSNYGYT - 14 TRBV19
ASSIVGGDTDTQY - 13 TRBV5-1
ASRQSGGSEAF - 11 TRBV27
ASSPLSDRTGASQPQH - 16 TRBV28
ASSSLTGVTGELF TRBD1 13 TRBV27
ASGFRGNEQY - 10 TRBV6-1
ASSLLQGGGEQY TRBD1 12 TRBV27
SVAQGDYGYT - 10 TRBV29-1
ASSLSRSRGAAF - 12 TRBV28
SARGSTEKLF - 10 TRBV20-1
ASTRGPRYEQY - 11 TRBV28